Included here is one TCR beta chain sequence, with context. Antigen unknown. Germline values: CDR1 MNHEY, CDR2 SMNVEV (reference sequence). The J segment lost 7 bases and the V segment lost 4 bases, leaving 10 bases of the junction unmatched. The length of the CDR3 is 16 residues. This sample was included in a study of spatial heterogeneity in lung cancer. Overall study context: There were consistently more beta-chain sequences detected than alpha-chain sequences. Raw-read counts averaged over ten per unique TCR and UMI combination. Study outcomes and limitations: Blood carried ubiquitous expanded tumor TCRs more at resection than follow-up.

TCRdb processed the 5' RACE reads anew with MiXCR; each CDR3 protein has one entry. This table holds tens of thousands of distinct CDR3 sequences, more than 6.5% found once. Time point meaning: sample taken at primary tumor resection. In each case, whole RNA from tumor, nontumor lung or frozen PBMC was sequenced unsorted. The J gene is TRBJ1-6, the V gene TRBV27; 7 bases map to TRBD1. Sequenced here: PBMCs, sampled at surgery. The TCR sequence derives from a male donor with early-stage non-small cell lung cancer. In DNA form, the CDR3 reads TGTGCCAGCAGTTCGATATCGACAGGGAACAATTCACCCCTCCACTTT. It is translated as CASSSISTGNNSPLHF.